Here is one T cell receptor beta chain with its context. The antigen is unknown. The PCR had 60 Vbeta and 13 Jbeta primers. The method was immunoSEQ multiplex PCR; TCRdb's version includes in-frame clones alone and lacks a portion of them. The data contain roughly 160,000 clones, approximately 81% of them singletons. This sample was included in a study of cytomegalovirus exposure and HLA in healthy donors. Study overall: HLA-typed donors contributed around 88 million unique TCRs, which were held in an early data release. Study-wide results and limits: Earlier analysis looked at TCR beta V segments, and most were productive about 87% or about 30% of the time. The investigators catalogued 150 or so TCR beta chains as cytomegalovirus-associated.

Losses at the gene ends were 0 bases for V and 7 bases for J; bases not matched to a gene: 8. The CDR3 totals 16 residues. CDR1 is SGHRS and CDR2 is YFSETQ in the germline V gene. The J gene is TRBJ2-3, the V gene TRBV5-1, with 10 bases matching TRBD2. Sequencing input: PBMCs. This TCR derives from a man aged 25-45 years in good health and CMV-seropositive. Written as DNA, the CDR3 is TGCGCCAGCAGCTTGGAGGCTAGCGGGAGCAGGTATACGCAGTATTTT. Protein sequence: CASSLEASGSRYTQYF.